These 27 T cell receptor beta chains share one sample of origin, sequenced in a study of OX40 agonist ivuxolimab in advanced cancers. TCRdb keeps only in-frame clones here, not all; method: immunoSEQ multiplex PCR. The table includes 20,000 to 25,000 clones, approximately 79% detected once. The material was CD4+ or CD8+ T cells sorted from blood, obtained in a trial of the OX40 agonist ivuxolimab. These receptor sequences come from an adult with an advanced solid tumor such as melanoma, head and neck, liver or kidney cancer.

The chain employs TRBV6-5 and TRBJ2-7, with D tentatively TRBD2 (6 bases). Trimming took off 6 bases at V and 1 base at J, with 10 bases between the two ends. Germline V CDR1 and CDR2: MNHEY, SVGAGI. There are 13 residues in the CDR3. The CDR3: CASRSRGSYEQYF. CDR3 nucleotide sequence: TGTGCCAGCAGAAGCCGGGGGTCCTACGAGCAGTACTTC.

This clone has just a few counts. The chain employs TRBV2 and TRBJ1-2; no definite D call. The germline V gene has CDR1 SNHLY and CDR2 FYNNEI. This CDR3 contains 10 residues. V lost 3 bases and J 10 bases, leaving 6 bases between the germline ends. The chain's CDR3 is CASSDMYYTF. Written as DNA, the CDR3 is TGTGCCAGCAGTGACATGTACTACACCTTC.

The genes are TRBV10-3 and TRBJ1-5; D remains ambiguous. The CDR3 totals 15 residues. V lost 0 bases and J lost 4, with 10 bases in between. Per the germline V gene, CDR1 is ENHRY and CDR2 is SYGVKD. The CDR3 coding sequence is TGTGCCATCAGTGAGTCTGTGGTTCGGAATCAGCCCCAGCATTTT. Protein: CAISESVVRNQPQHF.

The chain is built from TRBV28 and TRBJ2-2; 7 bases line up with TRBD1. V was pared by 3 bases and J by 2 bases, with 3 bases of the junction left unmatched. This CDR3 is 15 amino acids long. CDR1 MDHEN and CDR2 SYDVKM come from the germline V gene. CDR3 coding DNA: TGTGCCAGCAGTTTGAGGGGGCCCAACACCGGGGAGCTGTTTTTT. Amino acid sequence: CASSLRGPNTGELFF.

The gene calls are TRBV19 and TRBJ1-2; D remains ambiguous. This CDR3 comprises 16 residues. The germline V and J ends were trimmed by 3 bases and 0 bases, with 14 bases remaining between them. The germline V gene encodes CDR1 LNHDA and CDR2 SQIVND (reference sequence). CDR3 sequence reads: CASSMSRTDTNYGYTF. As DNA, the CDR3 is TGTGCCAGTAGTATGTCGCGGACGGATACTAACTATGGCTACACCTTC.

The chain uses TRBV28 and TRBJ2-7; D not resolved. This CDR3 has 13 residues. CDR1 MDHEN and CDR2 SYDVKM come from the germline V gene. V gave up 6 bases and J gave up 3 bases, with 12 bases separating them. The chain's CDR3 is CASSGRLSYEQYF. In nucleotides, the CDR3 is TGTGCCAGCAGCGGACGGTTAAGCTACGAGCAGTACTTC.

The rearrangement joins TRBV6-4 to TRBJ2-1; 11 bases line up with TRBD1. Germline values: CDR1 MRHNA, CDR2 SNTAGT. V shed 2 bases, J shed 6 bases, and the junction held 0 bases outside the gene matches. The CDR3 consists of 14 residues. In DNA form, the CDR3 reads TGTGCCAGCAGTGACGGGACAGGGGGCAATGAGCAGTTCTTC. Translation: CASSDGTGGNEQFF.

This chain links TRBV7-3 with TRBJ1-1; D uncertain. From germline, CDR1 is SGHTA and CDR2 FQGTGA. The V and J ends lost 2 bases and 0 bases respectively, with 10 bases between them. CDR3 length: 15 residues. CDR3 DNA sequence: TGTGCCAGCAGCTTATCTGGAGCGATGAACACTGAAGCTTTCTTT. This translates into CASSLSGAMNTEAFF.

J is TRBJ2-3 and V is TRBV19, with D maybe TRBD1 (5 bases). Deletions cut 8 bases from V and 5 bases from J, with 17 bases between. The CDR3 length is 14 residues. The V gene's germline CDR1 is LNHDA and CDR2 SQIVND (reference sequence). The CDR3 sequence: CASARELGRDTQYF. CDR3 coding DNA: TGTGCCAGTGCAAGGGAATTGGGGCGAGATACGCAGTATTTT. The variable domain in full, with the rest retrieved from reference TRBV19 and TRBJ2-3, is DGGITQSPKYLFRKEGQNVTLSCEQNLNHDAMYWYRQDPGQGLRLIYYSQIVNDFQKGDIAEGYSVSREKKESFPLTVTSAQKNPTAFYLCASARELGRDTQYFGPGTRLTVL.

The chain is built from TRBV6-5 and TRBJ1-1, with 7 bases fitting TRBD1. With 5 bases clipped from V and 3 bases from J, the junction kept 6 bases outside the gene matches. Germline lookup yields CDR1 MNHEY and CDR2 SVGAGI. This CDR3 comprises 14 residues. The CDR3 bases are TGTGCCAGCAGTAACAGGGGACTACACACTGAAGCTTTCTTT. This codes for CASSNRGLHTEAFF.

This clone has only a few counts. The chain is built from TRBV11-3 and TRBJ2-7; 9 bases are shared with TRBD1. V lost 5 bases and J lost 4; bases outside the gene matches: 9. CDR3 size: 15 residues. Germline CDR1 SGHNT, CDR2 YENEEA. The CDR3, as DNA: TGTGCCAGCAGCGGAACCGGGACAGGGATTTACGAGCAGTACTTC. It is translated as CASSGTGTGIYEQYF.

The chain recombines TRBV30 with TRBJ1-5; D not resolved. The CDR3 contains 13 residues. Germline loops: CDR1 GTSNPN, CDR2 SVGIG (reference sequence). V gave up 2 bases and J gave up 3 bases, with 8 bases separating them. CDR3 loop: CAWSTGTNQPQHF. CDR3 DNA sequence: TGTGCCTGGAGTACTGGCACCAATCAGCCCCAGCATTTT.

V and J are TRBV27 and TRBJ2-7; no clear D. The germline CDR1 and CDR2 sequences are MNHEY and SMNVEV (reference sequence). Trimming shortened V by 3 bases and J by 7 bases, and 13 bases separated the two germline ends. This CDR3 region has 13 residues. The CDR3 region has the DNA TGTGCCAGCAGTTTCGGCCCCCACGTGGAGCAGTACTTC. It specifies CASSFGPHVEQYF.

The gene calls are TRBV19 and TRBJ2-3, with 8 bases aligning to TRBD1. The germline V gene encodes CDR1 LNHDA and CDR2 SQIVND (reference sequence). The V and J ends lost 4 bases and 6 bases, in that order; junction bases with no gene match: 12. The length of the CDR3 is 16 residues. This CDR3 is CASSRRTGTVEDTQYF. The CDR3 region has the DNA TGTGCCAGTAGTAGGAGGACAGGGACCGTCGAGGATACGCAGTATTTT.

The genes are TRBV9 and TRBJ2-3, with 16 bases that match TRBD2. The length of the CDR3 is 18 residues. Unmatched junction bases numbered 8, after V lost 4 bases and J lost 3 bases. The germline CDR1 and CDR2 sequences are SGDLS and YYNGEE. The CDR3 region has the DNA TGTGCCAGCAGCCCAACCGGGACTAGCGGGGGGGCTACAGATACGCAGTATTTT. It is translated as CASSPTGTSGGATDTQYF.

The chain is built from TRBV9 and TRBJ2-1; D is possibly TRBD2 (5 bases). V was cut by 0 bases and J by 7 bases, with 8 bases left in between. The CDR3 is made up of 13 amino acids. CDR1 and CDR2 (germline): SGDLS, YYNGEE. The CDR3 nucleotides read TGTGCCAGCAGCGTAGGGACGGGGAATGAGCAGTTCTTC. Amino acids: CASSVGTGNEQFF.

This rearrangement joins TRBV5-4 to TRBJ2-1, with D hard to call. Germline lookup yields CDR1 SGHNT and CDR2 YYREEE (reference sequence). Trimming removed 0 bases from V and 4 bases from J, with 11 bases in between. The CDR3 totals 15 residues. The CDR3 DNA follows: TGTGCCAGCAGCTTGGTAGAAGATGGGTACAATGAGCAGTTCTTC. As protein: CASSLVEDGYNEQFF.

The CDR3 is CATSRAPPDTSGSYNEQFF. The CDR3 DNA sequence: TGTGCCACCAGCAGAGCCCCCCCCGATACTAGCGGCTCCTACAATGAGCAGTTCTTC. The chain is built from TRBV15 and TRBJ2-1, with 8 bases identical to TRBD2. CDR1 LNHNV and CDR2 YYDKDF come from the germline V gene (reference sequence). J was trimmed by 0 bases and V by 1 base; bases with no gene match: 11. The CDR3 is made up of 19 amino acids. The full variable domain, completed using reference TRBV15 and TRBJ2-1, is DAMVIQNPRYQVTQFGKPVTLSCSQTLNHNVMYWYQQKSSQAPKLLFHYYDKDFNNEADTPDNFQSRRPNTSFCFLDIRSPGLGDTAMYLCATSRAPPDTSGSYNEQFFGPGTRLTVL.

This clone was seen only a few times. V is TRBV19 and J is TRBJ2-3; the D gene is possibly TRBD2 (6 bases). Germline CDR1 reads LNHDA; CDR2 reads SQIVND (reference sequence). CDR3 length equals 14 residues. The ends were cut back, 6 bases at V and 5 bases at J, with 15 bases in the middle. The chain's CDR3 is CASRAGTGLDTQYF. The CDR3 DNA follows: TGTGCCAGTAGAGCCGGGACTGGTCTAGATACGCAGTATTTT.

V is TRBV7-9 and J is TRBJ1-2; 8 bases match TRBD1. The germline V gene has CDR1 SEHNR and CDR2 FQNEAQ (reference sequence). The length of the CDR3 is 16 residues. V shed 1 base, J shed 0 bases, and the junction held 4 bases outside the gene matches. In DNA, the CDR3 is TGTGCCAGCAGCTTAGTAGGGACAGGAGCTAACTATGGCTACACCTTC. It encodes CASSLVGTGANYGYTF.

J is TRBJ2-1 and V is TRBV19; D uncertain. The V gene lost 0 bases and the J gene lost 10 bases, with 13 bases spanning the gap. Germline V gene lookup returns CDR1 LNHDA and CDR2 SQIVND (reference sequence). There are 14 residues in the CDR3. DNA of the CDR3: TGTGCCAGTAGTATAGATCCTAGTCGTAGGGAGCAGTTCTTC. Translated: CASSIDPSRREQFF.

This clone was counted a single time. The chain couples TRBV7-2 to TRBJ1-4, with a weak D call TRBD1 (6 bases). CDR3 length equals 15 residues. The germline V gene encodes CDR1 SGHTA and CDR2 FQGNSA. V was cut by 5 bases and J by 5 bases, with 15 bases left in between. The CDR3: CASSPQDRTNEKLFF. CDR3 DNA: TGTGCCAGCAGCCCTCAGGACAGAACAAATGAAAAACTGTTTTTT.

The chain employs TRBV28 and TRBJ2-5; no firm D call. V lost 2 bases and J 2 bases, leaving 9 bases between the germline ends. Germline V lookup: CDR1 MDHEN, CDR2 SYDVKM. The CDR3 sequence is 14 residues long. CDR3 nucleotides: TGTGCCAGCAGTTTAGTTAACTTTCAAGAGACCCAGTACTTC. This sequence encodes CASSLVNFQETQYF.

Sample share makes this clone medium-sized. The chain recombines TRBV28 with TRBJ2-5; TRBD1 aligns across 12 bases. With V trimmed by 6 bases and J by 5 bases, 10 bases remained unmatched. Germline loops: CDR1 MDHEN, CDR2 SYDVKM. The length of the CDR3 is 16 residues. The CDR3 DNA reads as TGTGCCAGCAGCGGCCGGGACAGGGGGCGATTCGAGACCCAGTACTTC. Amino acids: CASSGRDRGRFETQYF.

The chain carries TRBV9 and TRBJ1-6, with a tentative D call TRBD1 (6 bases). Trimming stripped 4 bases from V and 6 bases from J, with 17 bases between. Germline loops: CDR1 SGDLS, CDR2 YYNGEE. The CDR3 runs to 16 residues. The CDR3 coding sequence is TGTGCCAGCAGCACCCACGGAGGGGGAAGTAATTCACCCCTCCACTTT. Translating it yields CASSTHGGGSNSPLHF.

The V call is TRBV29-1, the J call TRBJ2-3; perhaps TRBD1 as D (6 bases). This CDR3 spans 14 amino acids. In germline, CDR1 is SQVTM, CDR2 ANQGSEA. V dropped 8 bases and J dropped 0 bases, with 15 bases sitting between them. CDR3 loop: CSTAGQTSTDTQYF. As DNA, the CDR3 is TGCAGCACTGCTGGACAGACTAGCACAGATACGCAGTATTTT.

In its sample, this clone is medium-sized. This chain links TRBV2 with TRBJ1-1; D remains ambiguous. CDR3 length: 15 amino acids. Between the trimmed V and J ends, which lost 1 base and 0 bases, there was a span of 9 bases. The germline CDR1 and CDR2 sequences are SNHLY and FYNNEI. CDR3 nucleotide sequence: TGTGCCAGCAGTGAAGGTAGGATCATGAACACTGAAGCTTTCTTT. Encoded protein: CASSEGRIMNTEAFF.